Below are 5 T cell receptor beta chains sequenced from a single sample in a study of blood T cell repertoires in COVID-19. TCRdb's table, derived via immunoSEQ multiplex PCR, lists solely in-frame clones and lacks some. The sample carries 130,000 or so clones, about 86% recorded once. Material: peripheral blood. The receptors come from a woman aged 55-70 years with acute or convalescent COVID-19.

The rearrangement links TRBV7-2 to TRBJ1-5; D uncertain. The ends were cut back, 3 bases at V and 5 bases at J, with 14 bases in the middle. Germline CDR1 reads SGHTA; CDR2 reads FQGNSA. This CDR3 comprises 15 residues. The CDR3 nucleotides read TGTGCCAGCAGCTTCAGTTTGGGAGGAGATCAGCCCCAGCATTTT. Its translation: CASSFSLGGDQPQHF.

The V gene is TRBV7-3, the J gene TRBJ2-6; D unresolved. Trimming cost V 4 bases and J 2 bases, with 6 bases left between them. Germline V gene data show CDR1 as SGHTA and CDR2 as FQGTGA. This CDR3 spans 14 amino acids. The CDR3 spells CASSSSAGANVLTF. CDR3 nucleotide sequence: TGTGCCAGCAGCTCCAGTGCTGGGGCCAACGTCCTGACTTTC.

This CDR3 reads CASSLVGGYNEQFF. The CDR3 DNA reads TGCGCCAGCAGCTTGGTGGGGGGATACAATGAGCAGTTCTTC. The genes are TRBV5-1 and TRBJ2-1, with D perhaps matching TRBD2 (6 bases). CDR1 and CDR2 from the germline V gene are SGHRS and YFSETQ. This CDR3 contains 14 residues. V lost 0 bases, J lost 4 bases, and 8 bases lay in between. Combining the CDR3 with reference TRBV5-1 and TRBJ2-1 gives the whole variable domain KAGVTQTPRYLIKTRGQQVTLSCSPISGHRSVSWYQQTPGQGLQFLFEYFSETQRNKGNFPGRFSGRQFSNSRSEMNVSTLELGDSALYLCASSLVGGYNEQFFGPGTRLTVL.

This chain links TRBV7-2 with TRBJ1-3; weak D call: TRBD1 (6 bases). The CDR3 extends over 17 amino acids. Per the germline V gene, CDR1 is SGHTA and CDR2 is FQGNSA. The V gene lost 4 bases and the J gene lost 0 bases, with 16 bases spanning the gap. The CDR3 DNA sequence: TGTGCCAGCAGCTCCCCTCGGGACACTATCTCTGGAAACACCATATATTTT. Translated, it gives CASSSPRDTISGNTIYF.

The V and J genes are TRBV15 and TRBJ2-7; tentatively, D is TRBD2 (5 bases). There are 16 residues in the CDR3. Germline-derived CDR1 and CDR2 are LNHNV and YYDKDF (reference sequence). V was cut by 0 bases and J by 0 bases, with 12 bases left in between. The CDR3 loop reads CATSRDEGPSSYEQYF. DNA for the CDR3: TGTGCCACCAGCAGAGACGAGGGCCCTAGCTCCTACGAGCAGTACTTC.